The clone carrying this T cell receptor (beta chain) was detected many times. Its specificity is unknown. The record originates from a study of early T cells in non-severe SARS-CoV-2 infection. Looking at the study overall: Bulk RNA isolated from unsorted whole blood underwent sequencing; chains were not paired. Findings of the study overall: VDJdb matching favored anti-spike CD8 responses, missing private and CD4 specificities.

Tagging with unique molecular identifiers was applied to individual cDNA molecules. TCRdb called the 5' RACE reads again in MiXCR, with one record for every CDR3 protein. The data contain just under 65,000 distinct CDR3 sequences, 8.8% of them seen just once; the ten biggest clones take up 10% to 15%. Sequenced material: whole blood, taken at baseline. This sequence was found in an adult who was a healthcare worker with PCR-confirmed SARS-CoV-2 infection or an uninfected control (not recorded which).

CDR3 residues: CSVEEGLGNTIYF. The CDR3, as DNA: TGCAGCGTTGAAGAGGGGCTTGGAAACACCATATATTTT. The rearrangement links TRBV29-1 to TRBJ1-3; TRBD1 might be the D (5 bases). This CDR3 spans 13 amino acids. The V end was cut by 0 bases, the J end by 3 bases, with 6 bases between. CDR1 and CDR2 (germline): SQVTM, ANQGSEA. The complete variable domain, with remaining parts taken from reference TRBV29-1 and TRBJ1-3, reads SAVISQKPSRDICQRGTSLTIQCQVDSQVTMMFWYRQQPGQSLTLIATANQGSEATYESGFVIDKFPISRPNLTFSTLTVSNMSPEDSSIYLCSVEEGLGNTIYFGEGSWLTVV.